The 22 T cell receptor beta chains below come from one sample, sequenced in a study of T-cell reconstitution after alpha-beta-depleted transplantation in children. For TCRbeta, the library was prepared with unique molecular identifiers. Via MiXCR, TCRdb re-called the PCR reads, giving one row per CDR3 protein. The data contain roughly 310,000 distinct CDR3 sequences, 23% of them singletons. Sequenced here: PBMCs, mostly from graft donor cells, sampled 180 days after TCRalphabeta/CD19-depleted stem cell transplant. All receptors derive from a male patient younger than 18 who had a stem cell transplant for acute lymphoblastic leukemia, so the T cells may come from the graft donor.

This clonotype showed up just a few times. CDR3 coding DNA: TGCAGCGTGCTTAGTACGAACACCGGGGAGCTGTTTTTT. Amino acid sequence: CSVLSTNTGELFF. This chain connects TRBV29-1 to TRBJ2-2; the D is unclear. CDR3 length equals 13 residues. Germline lookup yields CDR1 SQVTM and CDR2 ANQGSEA. Trimming cost V 6 bases and J 0 bases, with 8 bases left between them.

This clonotype was detected a few times. The V and J genes are TRBV5-1 and TRBJ2-7, with D maybe TRBD1 (6 bases). V was clipped by 4 bases and J by 3 bases, with 17 bases between them. Germline loops: CDR1 SGHRS, CDR2 YFSETQ. This CDR3 comprises 15 residues. CDR3 sequence: CASSALQGRFYEQYF. CDR3 sequence (DNA): TGCGCCAGCAGCGCCCTACAGGGTCGGTTCTACGAGCAGTACTTC.

The CDR3 coding sequence is TGCAGTGCGCTCGGCCACTATGGCTACACCTTC. The encoded protein is CSALGHYGYTF. The genes are TRBV20-1 and TRBJ1-2; D is uncertain. Germline V CDR1 and CDR2: DFQATT, SNEGSKA (reference sequence). The CDR3 spans 11 residues. The V end lost 6 bases, the J end lost 3 bases, and 8 bases lay between the germline ends.

The J gene is TRBJ2-7, the V gene TRBV5-1, with TRBD2 as a possible D gene (5 bases). CDR1 SGHRS and CDR2 YFSETQ come from the germline V gene. The CDR3 covers 14 residues. The ends were cut back, 3 bases at V and 4 bases at J, with 14 bases in the middle. The CDR3 sequence is CASSSDFWGYEQYF. The DNA of the CDR3 is TGCGCCAGCAGCTCGGACTTCTGGGGATACGAGCAGTACTTC.

V and J are TRBV7-3 and TRBJ2-1; 9 bases match TRBD1. Per germline, CDR1 SGHTA and CDR2 FQGTGA. V was pared by 4 bases and J by 8 bases, with 9 bases of the junction left unmatched. CDR3 length equals 15 residues. CDR3 amino acids: CASSSLQGARDEQFF. Written as DNA, the CDR3 is TGTGCCAGCAGCTCCTTACAGGGGGCAAGGGATGAGCAGTTCTTC.

This clonotype was observed a handful of times. V and J are TRBV5-1 and TRBJ2-7; TRBD2 is a possible D gene (5 bases). The V gene lost 2 bases and the J gene lost 3 bases, with 18 bases spanning the gap. CDR3 length: 16 amino acids. Germline CDR1 SGHRS, CDR2 YFSETQ. CDR3 sequence (DNA): TGCGCCAGCAGCTTTAATAGTTGGGAGAGAAACTACGAGCAGTACTTC. Encoded protein: CASSFNSWERNYEQYF.

This clonotype was counted only a few times. The chain uses TRBV4-2 and TRBJ2-3, with D maybe TRBD2 (6 bases). Trimming took off 0 bases at V and 4 bases at J, with 11 bases between the two ends. The CDR3 loop spans 15 amino acids. Germline CDR1 LGHNA, CDR2 YNFKEQ. The CDR3: CASSQEGGSADTQYF. DNA of the CDR3: TGTGCCAGCAGCCAAGAAGGAGGGAGCGCAGATACGCAGTATTTT.

The chain recombines TRBV6-5 with TRBJ2-1; tentatively, D is TRBD2 (6 bases). The V and J ends lost 6 bases and 7 bases respectively, with 13 bases between them. The CDR3 is 13 residues long. Germline CDR1 and CDR2: MNHEY and SVGAGI. The CDR3 nucleotides are TGTGCCAGCAGCATCCTGACTAGGAATGAGCAGTTCTTC. This gives the protein CASSILTRNEQFF.

The CDR3 loop reads CSAGSGTGGPTGANVLTF. DNA for the CDR3: TGCAGTGCTGGCTCCGGGACAGGGGGCCCTACGGGGGCCAACGTCCTGACTTTC. This chain joins TRBV20-1 and TRBJ2-6; 12 nucleotides agree with TRBD1. The CDR3 consists of 18 residues. V dropped 5 bases and J dropped 4; count of bases not matched to a gene: 12. CDR1 is DFQATT and CDR2 is SNEGSKA in the germline V gene (reference sequence).

As DNA, the CDR3 is TGTGCCAGCAGCCTACTAGCGTGGCAGTACAATGAGCAGTTCTTC. It specifies CASSLLAWQYNEQFF. The V and J genes are TRBV7-9 and TRBJ2-1; 7 nucleotides match TRBD2. Germline V lookup: CDR1 SEHNR, CDR2 FQNEAQ (reference sequence). Trimming took 5 bases from V and 4 from J; bases not matched to a gene: 8. CDR3 length: 15 amino acids.

The chain links TRBV10-2 to TRBJ2-7; 8 positions match TRBD1. Germline V gene sequence: CDR1 WSHSY, CDR2 SAAADI. Trimming cost V 10 bases and J 0 bases; bases outside gene matches: 8. The CDR3 runs to 14 residues. CDR3 residues: CATGQGSLSYEQYF. The CDR3 region has the DNA TGCGCCACCGGACAGGGCAGCCTCTCCTACGAGCAGTACTTC.

This clonotype has a handful of counts. The chain has TRBV7-9 and TRBJ2-7; TRBD2 is a possible D gene (6 bases). The CDR3 loop spans 14 amino acids. From germline, CDR1 is SEHNR and CDR2 FQNEAQ (reference sequence). Between the trimmed V and J ends, which lost 5 bases and 2 bases, there was a span of 13 bases. The CDR3 protein is CASSRRGGTYEQYF. As DNA, the CDR3 is TGTGCCAGCAGCCGGCGGGGTGGGACCTACGAGCAGTACTTC.

The table lists this clonotype with a count of one. This chain connects TRBV4-2 to TRBJ2-3; D perhaps matches TRBD1 (5 bases). Looked up from germline, CDR1 is LGHNA and CDR2 is YNFKEQ. V shed 0 bases and J shed 0 bases, with 10 bases lying between them. The CDR3 totals 16 residues. DNA for the CDR3: TGTGCCAGCAGCCAAGAGGGGCGGTTTAGCACAGATACGCAGTATTTT. Translating it yields CASSQEGRFSTDTQYF.

This clonotype was picked up a small number of times. This chain connects TRBV24-1 to TRBJ2-3, with D perhaps assigned TRBD1 or TRBD2 (6 bases each). V was trimmed by 9 bases and J by 2 bases, leaving 17 bases between them. Germline V CDR1 and CDR2: KGHDR, SFDVKD. There are 15 residues in the CDR3. The CDR3 here is CATEKQGGTTDTQYF. As DNA, the CDR3 is TGTGCCACCGAAAAACAGGGAGGTACCACAGATACGCAGTATTTT.

Many counts were recorded for this clonotype. The V and J genes are TRBV7-2 and TRBJ2-2; D unresolved. CDR1 and CDR2 (germline): SGHTA, FQGNSA. The CDR3 length is 14 residues. V was shortened by 2 bases and J by 0 bases, with 4 bases between the two germline ends. CDR3 coding DNA: TGTGCCAGCAGCTTAAAATCGAACACCGGGGAGCTGTTTTTT. Translated: CASSLKSNTGELFF.

J is TRBJ1-1 and V is TRBV5-1, with D perhaps matching TRBD1 (5 bases). The germline V gene encodes CDR1 SGHRS and CDR2 YFSETQ. V was cut by 2 bases and J by 1 base, with 9 bases left in between. The CDR3 sequence is 14 residues long. In nucleotides, the CDR3 is TGCGCCAGCAGCTTTCCGGGGGGGAACACTGAAGCTTTCTTT. It specifies CASSFPGGNTEAFF.

The chain has TRBV20-1 and TRBJ2-5, with a weak D call TRBD1 (6 bases). Germline CDR1 and CDR2: DFQATT and SNEGSKA (reference sequence). Trimming removed 5 bases at V and 2 bases at J, with 15 bases between. CDR3 length equals 14 residues. DNA for the CDR3: TGCAGTGCTCTATTGGGACACCCACAAGAGACCCAGTACTTC. This encodes CSALLGHPQETQYF.

This chain uses TRBV5-1 with TRBJ2-5; D assignment may be TRBD1 or TRBD2 (5 bases each). Germline V gene lookup returns CDR1 SGHRS and CDR2 YFSETQ. CDR3 length equals 15 residues. Trimming shortened V by 0 bases and J by 5 bases, and 14 bases separated the two germline ends. The CDR3 DNA follows: TGCGCCAGCAGCTTGGCCGGGGCAGGGCCGGAGACCCAGTACTTC. Translated, it gives CASSLAGAGPETQYF.

This chain joins TRBV3-1 and TRBJ2-5; 9 nucleotides agree with TRBD1. J lost 1 base, V lost 4 bases, and 4 bases had no gene match. CDR3 length equals 15 residues. CDR1 and CDR2 from the germline V gene are LGHDT and YNNKEL (reference sequence). CDR3 loop: CASSRTGVFQETQYF. The CDR3 DNA reads as TGTGCCAGCAGCCGGACAGGGGTGTTCCAAGAGACCCAGTACTTC.

J is TRBJ1-1 and V is TRBV5-1; weak D call: TRBD1 (6 bases). The germline gives CDR1 SGHRS, CDR2 YFSETQ. V was clipped by 4 bases and J by 1 base, with 14 bases between them. The CDR3 is 15 residues long. Here the CDR3 reads CASSPFTGRNTEAFF. DNA of the CDR3: TGCGCCAGCAGCCCTTTTACAGGGCGGAACACTGAAGCTTTCTTT.

This clonotype was seen a few times. V is TRBV25-1 and J is TRBJ1-2, with TRBD1 as a possible D gene (5 bases). Trimming removed 4 bases at V and 6 bases at J, with 12 bases between. Germline values: CDR1 MGHDK, CDR2 SYGVNS. The CDR3 extends over 13 amino acids. CDR3 region: CASSGRGHNGYTF. The CDR3 DNA follows: TGTGCCAGCAGTGGTAGGGGCCACAATGGCTACACCTTC.

This clonotype was counted a few times. The CDR3 protein is CASSQVGAGQETQYF. In DNA form, the CDR3 reads TGCGCCAGCAGCCAAGTTGGAGCGGGGCAAGAGACCCAGTACTTC. The chain combines TRBV4-1 with TRBJ2-5; 7 nucleotides line up with TRBD2. The V and J ends lost 1 base and 2 bases, in that order; junction bases with no gene match: 4. The CDR3 loop spans 15 amino acids. CDR1 is MGHRA and CDR2 is YSYEKL in the germline V gene.